The rows below give T cell receptor beta chains drawn from one sample of a study of CD8+ T cells in alopecia areata. TCRdb keeps only in-frame clones here, not all; method: immunoSEQ multiplex PCR. The sample contains under 200,000 clones, roughly two thirds of which appear only once. Material: CD4+ T cells sorted from blood, obtained at week 4, from a patient treated with tofacitinib. The source of these receptors is a human donor with alopecia areata. The CDR3 runs from the conserved cysteine through the conserved F or W. A D gene is named only where the DNA matches it firmly. Size values are once, few and many counts, or a class for expanded clones, and some rows have none.

D	V	size	J	CDR3	DNA
-	TRBV30	-	TRBJ2-5	CAWSGGPETQYF	TGTGCCTGGAGTGGCGGCCCGGAGACCCAGTACTTC
-	TRBV6-5	-	TRBJ1-1	CASSYRARATEAFF	TGTGCCAGCAGTTACAGGGCCCGGGCCACTGAAGCTTTCTTT
TRBD1	TRBV30	-	TRBJ1-6	CAPATGASSYNSPLHF	TGTGCCCCGGCGACAGGGGCCAGCTCCTATAATTCACCCCTCCACTTT
-	TRBV6-5	many	TRBJ2-1	CASRSGDLSYNEQFF	TGTGCCAGCAGGTCGGGGGACCTCTCCTACAATGAGCAGTTCTTC
-	TRBV29-1	-	TRBJ2-6	CSVEFRFAGANVLTF	TGCAGCGTTGAGTTCAGGTTCGCTGGGGCCAACGTCCTGACTTTC
-	TRBV30	-	TRBJ2-1	CAWSVRGNWNEQFF	TGTGCCTGGAGTGTACGCGGGAATTGGAATGAGCAGTTCTTC
TRBD2	TRBV29-1	-	TRBJ2-7	CSVRLAGDEQYF	TGCAGCGTTCGACTAGCGGGGGATGAGCAGTACTTC
TRBD1	TRBV6-5	-	TRBJ2-1	CASSPRTGRFKQFF	TGTGCCAGCAGCCCGAGGACAGGGAGGTTTAAACAGTTCTTC
-	TRBV30	-	TRBJ1-5	CAWSGTGIGQPQHF	TGTGCCTGGAGTGGTACAGGGATTGGACAGCCCCAGCATTTT
-	TRBV5-6	-	TRBJ2-7	CASSLGRTSSYEQYF	TGTGCCAGCAGCTTGGGCAGAACCTCCTCCTACGAGCAGTACTTC
-	TRBV19	-	TRBJ1-1	CASSILPPGNTEAFF	TGTGCCAGTAGTATATTGCCCCCCGGGAACACTGAAGCTTTCTTT
-	TRBV14	-	TRBJ2-4	CASSQRGHSDIQYF	TGTGCCAGCAGCCAACGGGGGCATTCGGACATTCAGTACTTC
-	TRBV30	-	TRBJ2-1	CAWSLETGGGLFF	TGTGCCTGGAGCCTCGAAACGGGGGGCGGGCTGTTCTTC
TRBD2	TRBV7-8	few	TRBJ2-7	CASSTRTSGGEQYF	TGTGCCAGCAGCACCCGGACTAGCGGGGGCGAGCAGTACTTC
-	TRBV6-5	-	TRBJ1-2	CASSYSQGGNYGYTF	TGTGCCAGCAGTTACTCCCAGGGAGGGAACTATGGCTACACCTTC
-	TRBV30	-	TRBJ1-1	CAWTQGLLSEAFF	TGTGCCTGGACACAGGGACTCTTATCTGAAGCTTTCTTT
TRBD1	TRBV5-1	few	TRBJ1-6	CASSAWTGGSSPLHF	TGCGCCAGCAGCGCCTGGACAGGGGGCTCTTCACCCCTCCACTTT
-	TRBV30	-	TRBJ2-3	CAWSVGAPGVGDTQYF	TGTGCCTGGAGTGTAGGAGCGCCGGGGGTAGGAGATACGCAGTATTTT
-	TRBV6-6	-	TRBJ2-7	CASSYSSRYSYEQYF	TGTGCCAGCAGTTACTCGTCCAGGTACTCCTACGAGCAGTACTTC
TRBD1	TRBV19	-	TRBJ1-5	CASQDRGNQPQHF	TGTGCCAGCCAAGACAGGGGTAATCAGCCCCAGCATTTT
TRBD1	TRBV6-6	few	TRBJ1-1	CASIARTGNTEAFF	TGTGCCAGCATCGCCCGGACAGGGAACACTGAAGCTTTCTTT
TRBD2	TRBV5-4	-	TRBJ2-5	CASSSGLAGAQTQYF	TGTGCCAGCAGCTCAGGACTAGCGGGGGCCCAAACCCAGTACTTC
-	TRBV29-1	few	TRBJ2-1	CSVGVDGSSYNEQFF	TGCAGCGTTGGGGTTGACGGGAGCTCCTACAATGAGCAGTTCTTC
-	TRBV5-4	-	TRBJ2-1	CASSLAANEQFF	TGTGCCAGCAGCTTGGCGGCCAATGAGCAGTTCTTC
TRBD1	TRBV10-3	-	TRBJ2-6	CAISGDRSSGANVLTF	TGTGCCATCAGTGGGGACAGATCCTCTGGGGCCAACGTCCTGACTTTC
-	TRBV14	many	TRBJ1-6	CASSQLDGNGSPLHF	TGTGCCAGCAGCCAGTTGGACGGAAATGGGTCACCCCTCCACTTT
TRBD1	TRBV30	-	TRBJ2-5	CAWSGQGQETQYF	TGTGCCTGGAGTGGACAGGGCCAAGAGACCCAGTACTTC
-	TRBV2	-	TRBJ1-1	CASSEGGDEAFF	TGTGCCAGCAGTGAAGGCGGGGACGAAGCTTTCTTT
TRBD2	TRBV29-1	-	TRBJ2-1	CSVEGGLAYNEQFF	TGCAGCGTTGAAGGTGGACTAGCCTACAATGAGCAGTTCTTC